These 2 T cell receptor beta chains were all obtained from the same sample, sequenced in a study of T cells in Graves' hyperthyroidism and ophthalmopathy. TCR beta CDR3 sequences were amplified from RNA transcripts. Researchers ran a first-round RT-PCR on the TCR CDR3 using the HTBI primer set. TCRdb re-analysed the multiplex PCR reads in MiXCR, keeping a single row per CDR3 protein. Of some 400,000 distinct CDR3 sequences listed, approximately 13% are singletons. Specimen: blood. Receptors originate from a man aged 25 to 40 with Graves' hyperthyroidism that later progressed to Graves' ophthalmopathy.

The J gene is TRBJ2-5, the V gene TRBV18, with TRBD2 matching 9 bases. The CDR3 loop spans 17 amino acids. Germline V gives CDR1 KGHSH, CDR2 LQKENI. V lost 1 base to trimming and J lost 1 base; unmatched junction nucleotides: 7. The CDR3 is CASSPRRSGGTQETQYF. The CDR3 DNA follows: TGTGCCAGCTCACCACGGCGCAGCGGGGGGACCCAAGAGACCCAGTACTTC.

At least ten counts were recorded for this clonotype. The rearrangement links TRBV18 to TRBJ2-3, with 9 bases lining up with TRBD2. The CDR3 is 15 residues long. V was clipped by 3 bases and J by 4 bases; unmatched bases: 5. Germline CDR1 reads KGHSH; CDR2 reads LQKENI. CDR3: CASSPPGLAADTQYF. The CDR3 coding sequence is TGTGCCAGCTCACCCCCGGGACTAGCAGCAGATACGCAGTATTTT.